This TCR beta chain was sequenced in a study of blood T cell repertoires in COVID-19. As for the study in general: COVID-19 samples, acute and convalescent, were from the United States, Italy and Spain.

V was trimmed by 1 base and J by 3 bases, leaving 6 bases between them. This CDR3 has 13 residues. Germline values: CDR1 SGHAT, CDR2 FQNNGV. TCRdb's copy holds only in-frame clones and misses some; the assay was immunoSEQ multiplex PCR. This sample has about 220,000 clones, with 65% to 85% found just once. The TCR sequence derives from a human donor in a cohort sampled during active COVID-19. The sequencing sample was made of peripheral blood. This chain links TRBV11-2 with TRBJ1-1; D gene unclear. The CDR3: CASSLVRDTEAFF. CDR3 coding DNA: TGTGCCAGCAGCTTAGTTCGGGACACTGAAGCTTTCTTT.